The 3 T cell receptor beta chains below come from one sample, sequenced in a study of T cells in Graves' hyperthyroidism and ophthalmopathy. The TCR beta CDR3 regions underwent amplification using RNA transcripts as the source. TCR CDR3 underwent first-round RT-PCR with the HTBI primer set. One entry per CDR3 protein results from TCRdb running MiXCR on the multiplex PCR reads. The data hold 400,000 to 450,000 distinct CDR3 sequences, with approximately 15% observed a single time. The sample was blood. The receptors were sampled from a man aged 18 to 30 with Graves' ophthalmopathy.

This clonotype appeared a few times. The chain has TRBV18 and TRBJ2-3; TRBD1 might be the D (5 bases). The germline V gene has CDR1 KGHSH and CDR2 LQKENI. The CDR3 is 14 residues long. The V gene lost 2 bases and the J gene lost 11 bases, with 17 bases spanning the gap. The CDR3 coding sequence is TGTGCCAGCTCACCAGCAGGGATGCCCCAAGTGCAGTATTTT. Its protein is CASSPAGMPQVQYF.

This clonotype has a count of ten or more. The rearrangement joins TRBV6-2 or TRBV6-3 to TRBJ2-7, with D unresolved. V was cut by 5 bases and J by 7 bases, with 9 bases left in between. CDR1 is MNHEY and CDR2 is SVGEGT in the germline V gene. This CDR3 contains 11 residues. Here the CDR3 DNA reads TGTGCCAGCAGTGGGCCACCGGAGCAGTACTTC. Protein product: CASSGPPEQYF.

This clonotype was detected many times. The chain is built from TRBV24-1 and TRBJ2-7; D gene unclear. The V and J ends lost 2 bases and 7 bases respectively, with 11 bases between them. The CDR3 covers 13 residues. CDR1 and CDR2 from the germline V gene are KGHDR and SFDVKD. In DNA form, the CDR3 reads TGTGCCACCAGTGATTCGACCCCGGATGAGCAGTACTTC. Its translation is CATSDSTPDEQYF.